This is a list of T cell receptor beta chains from one sample in a study of T-cell memory formation after mild COVID-19. One entry per CDR3 protein results from TCRdb running MiXCR on the 5' RACE reads. Of roughly 190,000 distinct CDR3 sequences listed, 10% to 13% were seen once; the top ten hold just over 3%. The sample was PBMCs or a T cell subset sorted from them (not recorded which). The receptors originated from a man between 18 and 35 years old who had mild COVID-19 (a few samples of this study predate the infection). Cell type and time point are not known. CDR3s include the opening cysteine and the closing phenylalanine or tryptophan. The D gene is left open where the match is weak. Clone size is stated in some rows and not others, as once, few, many or a class when expanded.

V: TRBV24-1; size: NA; J: TRBJ2-2; D: NA; DNA: TGTGCCACCAGCCGTGGGACCGGGGAGCTGTTTTTT; CDR3: CATSRGTGELFF
V: TRBV20-1; size: NA; J: TRBJ2-1; D: TRBD1; DNA: TGCAGTGTCAGGGGGAGTGGGGATGAGCAGTTCTTC; CDR3: CSVRGSGDEQFF
V: TRBV10-3; size: few; J: TRBJ1-1; D: NA; DNA: TGTGCCATCACGCCGTCTCCGGGACTCCAAAACACTGAAGCTTTCTTT; CDR3: CAITPSPGLQNTEAFF
V: TRBV6-6; size: few; J: TRBJ2-1; D: NA; DNA: TGTGCCAGCAGCCCGGAGGGGGGAGCGGTCTTCTATGAGCAGTTCTTC; CDR3: CASSPEGGAVFYEQFF
V: TRBV12-5; size: few; J: TRBJ1-1; D: NA; DNA: TGTGCTAGTGGTCCAGACAGATTCACTGAAGCTTTCTTT; CDR3: CASGPDRFTEAFF
V: TRBV18; size: NA; J: TRBJ2-2; D: NA; DNA: TGTGCCAGCTCACCCGACTCAGGGACTGGGGAGCTGTTTTTT; CDR3: CASSPDSGTGELFF
V: TRBV12-3/TRBV12-4; size: many; J: TRBJ2-2; D: NA; DNA: TGTGCCAGTGAGAGGTCCACGAACACCGGGGAGCTGTTTTTT; CDR3: CASERSTNTGELFF
V: TRBV7-2; size: many; J: TRBJ2-3; D: TRBD1; DNA: TGTGCCAGCAGCTTCCGGGACAGGGGCACAGATACGCAGTATTTT; CDR3: CASSFRDRGTDTQYF
V: TRBV6-5; size: NA; J: TRBJ1-4; D: NA; DNA: TGTGCCAGCACAGGGGCGCGAGGTGAAAAACTGTTTTTT; CDR3: CASTGARGEKLFF
V: TRBV5-6; size: few; J: TRBJ2-3; D: NA; DNA: TGTGCCAGCGGAAGACTCGCGGGGCAAGGCACAGATACGCAGTATTTT; CDR3: CASGRLAGQGTDTQYF
V: TRBV7-2; size: few; J: TRBJ2-6; D: NA; DNA: TGTGCCAGCAGCCCTGACCACTCTGGGGCCAACGTCCTGACTTTC; CDR3: CASSPDHSGANVLTF
V: TRBV18; size: NA; J: TRBJ2-5; D: NA; DNA: TGTGCCAGCTCCGACAGCAACGGGGAGACCCAGTACTTC; CDR3: CASSDSNGETQYF